A selection of T cell receptor beta chains follows, all from one sample in a study of blood T cell repertoires in COVID-19. The table came from immunoSEQ multiplex PCR; TCRdb's copy has only in-frame clones and leaves some out. The sample has almost 400,000 clones, more than 75% seen once. Sequenced: peripheral blood. The source of these receptors is a woman in her sixties or seventies with COVID-19, enrolled during active disease. CDR3s include the opening cysteine and the closing phenylalanine or tryptophan. The D gene is left open where the match is weak.

>15|TRBV11-3|TRBD1
CASEPGQGSTGELFF
>14|TRBV9|.
CASSVGTVNEKLFF
>13|TRBV29-1|.
CSVSPAGRTEAFF
>16|TRBV5-4|TRBD1
CASSWRDRIPNYGYTF
>17|TRBV28|.
CASSIMLGGGVGNTIYF
>12|TRBV6-2/TRBV6-3|.
CASSYGASPLHF
>14|TRBV6-6|.
CASRAGTTGYEQFF
>15|TRBV12-5|TRBD1
CASGSLTGGWETQYF
>14|TRBV5-1|.
CASSLSGSNYGYTF
>11|TRBV18|TRBD1
CASSQGGLGFF
>13|TRBV5-8|.
CASSSAWRDGYTF
>14|TRBV11-2|.
CASSQQSSYNEQFF
>15|TRBV6-2/TRBV6-3|TRBD1
CASSYRGGANSPLHF
>16|TRBV4-1|TRBD1
CASSPPRAGGTSGAFF
>18|TRBV20-1|TRBD2
CSAGDTAGAPSSLYEQYF
>16|TRBV7-6|TRBD2
CASSLASGGLQETQYF
>13|TRBV6-4|.
CASSDPGSWEQYF
>16|TRBV28|TRBD1
CASSVPGQGRTGELFF
>15|TRBV7-6|TRBD2
CASSPGTSGTYEQYF
>13|TRBV2|.
CASVLGAGDEQFF
>16|TRBV19|TRBD1
CASRFSGQGVTGELFF
>15|TRBV4-1|.
CASSQVQNGEYIQYF
>15|TRBV5-1|.
CASSLARGRSYEQYF
>15|TRBV11-3|TRBD1
CASSTGQGANTEAFF
>13|TRBV6-5|.
CASSQTGYQPQHF
>16|TRBV5-6|.
CASSPGPPRGNTEAFF